Below are 14 T cell receptor beta chains sequenced from a single sample in a study of cytomegalovirus exposure and HLA in healthy donors. Primers included in the PCR were 60 Vbeta and 13 Jbeta primers. Clones were read by immunoSEQ multiplex PCR, and TCRdb kept only the in-frame ones, dropping some. This table holds more than 85,000 clones, about four fifths found once. The sample consisted of PBMCs. Every receptor here comes from a man aged 25-40 years in good health and CMV-seronegative.

The rearrangement uses TRBV7-6 and TRBJ1-4; 8 nucleotides align to TRBD1. This CDR3 is built from 15 residues. The V gene end was trimmed by 0 bases and the J gene end by 7 bases; junction bases not matched to a gene: 4. Per germline, CDR1 SGHVS and CDR2 FNYEAQ. The CDR3 DNA reads as TGTGCCAGCAGCTTAGCGCAGGGGGCAGGTGAAAAACTGTTTTTT. Translating it yields CASSLAQGAGEKLFF.

The CDR3 DNA reads TGTGCCATCAGTGCCAGGGATACCAATCAGCCCCAGCATTTT. Protein sequence: CAISARDTNQPQHF. The rearrangement uses TRBV10-3 and TRBJ1-5, with D tentatively TRBD1 (5 bases). CDR1 is ENHRY and CDR2 is SYGVKD in the germline V gene. Trimming removed 4 bases at V and 3 bases at J, with 10 bases between. This CDR3 spans 14 amino acids.

V usage is TRBV5-1 and J usage is TRBJ1-4; the D gene is possibly TRBD1 (6 bases). In germline, CDR1 is SGHRS, CDR2 YFSETQ. The CDR3 is 16 residues long. Deletions cut 4 bases from V and 0 bases from J, with 13 bases between. The CDR3 is CASSVRGQSTNEKLFF. The CDR3 DNA follows: TGCGCCAGCAGCGTGAGAGGACAGTCAACTAATGAAAAACTGTTTTTT.

The chain combines TRBV5-8 with TRBJ1-2; TRBD1 agrees at 10 bases. The CDR3 loop spans 15 amino acids. Trimming at V came to 4 bases and at J to 4 bases, leaving 7 bases not matched to a gene. The germline V gene has CDR1 SGHTS and CDR2 YDEGEE. The CDR3 bases are TGTGCCAGCAGCGCTGGACAGGGGGTGGTCTATGGCTACACCTTC. Encoded protein: CASSAGQGVVYGYTF.

The rearrangement joins TRBV4-2 to TRBJ2-6; 11 bases match TRBD1. V trimming: 4 bases; J trimming: 5 bases; junction bases outside the gene matches: 13. The CDR3 has 19 amino acids. Germline V gene sequence: CDR1 LGHNA, CDR2 YNFKEQ. The CDR3 loop reads CASSLEEGWTGGRANVLTF. CDR3 nucleotides: TGTGCCAGCAGCCTGGAAGAGGGATGGACAGGGGGCAGGGCCAACGTCCTGACTTTC.

This clone was detected only a few times. The chain couples TRBV4-1 to TRBJ2-5, with 8 bases aligning to TRBD2. Germline lookup yields CDR1 MGHRA and CDR2 YSYEKL. The length of the CDR3 is 18 residues. The trim removed 1 base at V and 4 bases at J, leaving 14 bases unmatched. CDR3 loop: CASSQVPAGVVAGETQYF. The CDR3 bases are TGCGCCAGCAGCCAAGTTCCAGCGGGAGTGGTAGCCGGAGAGACCCAGTACTTC.

The rearrangement uses TRBV6-5 and TRBJ1-1, with TRBD1 as a possible D gene (5 bases). Germline CDR1 is MNHEY and CDR2 is SVGAGI. The CDR3 totals 15 residues. The V end was cut by 4 bases, the J end by 0 bases, with 12 bases between. CDR3 amino acids: CASSSTTAMNTEAFF. DNA for the CDR3: TGTGCCAGCAGTTCCACGACAGCGATGAACACTGAAGCTTTCTTT.

This chain connects TRBV7-7 to TRBJ2-1; 11 bases align to TRBD2. This CDR3 spans 15 amino acids. The germline CDR1 and CDR2 sequences are SSHAT and FNYEAQ (reference sequence). V was pared by 2 bases and J by 9 bases, with 6 bases of the junction left unmatched. The CDR3 DNA is TGTGCCAGCAGCTTAAGTACTAGCGGGAGTGTTGAGCAGTTCTTC. Residues: CASSLSTSGSVEQFF. The entire variable domain, with the rest obtained from reference TRBV7-7 and TRBJ2-1, is as follows: GAGVSQSPRYKVTKRGQDVTLRCDPISSHATLYWYQQALGQGPEFLTYFNYEAQPDKSGLPSDRFSAERPEGSISTLTIQRTEQRDSAMYRCASSLSTSGSVEQFFGPGTRLTVL.

This clone was counted once. The V and J genes are TRBV18 and TRBJ2-5; 12 bases agree with TRBD2. V was pared by 4 bases and J by 1 base, with 1 base of the junction left unmatched. This CDR3 is 15 amino acids long. Germline assignment: CDR1 KGHSH and CDR2 LQKENI. The CDR3 DNA reads TGTGCCAGCTCACGGACTAGCGGGACCCAAGAGACCCAGTACTTC. Protein sequence: CASSRTSGTQETQYF.

Only one count was recorded for this clone. V is TRBV4-1 and J is TRBJ2-2, with a possible D match to TRBD2 (6 bases). V lost 1 base to trimming and J lost 9 bases, with 21 bases between them. The CDR3 has 17 residues. The germline V gene encodes CDR1 MGHRA and CDR2 YSYEKL. The CDR3 region is CASSQGLGRERSRELFF. The CDR3 bases are TGCGCCAGCAGCCAAGGGTTAGGACGGGAGCGATCCCGGGAGCTGTTTTTT.

The chain links TRBV19 to TRBJ1-4; D may be TRBD1 (6 bases). The CDR3 runs to 16 residues. The germline CDR1 and CDR2 sequences are LNHDA and SQIVND (reference sequence). Trimming left V 6 bases short and J 6 bases short, with 20 bases between. CDR3 residues: CASSLASQGPYEKLFF. DNA for the CDR3: TGTGCCAGTAGCCTTGCTTCCCAGGGGCCCTATGAAAAACTGTTTTTT.

The chain combines TRBV27 with TRBJ2-6; 7 bases are a match to TRBD2. V trimming: 6 bases; J trimming: 0 bases; junction bases outside the gene matches: 5. The CDR3 extends over 16 amino acids. Germline CDR1 is MNHEY and CDR2 is SMNVEV (reference sequence). The CDR3 is CASSPSGVSGANVLTF. CDR3 nucleotides: TGTGCCAGCAGCCCTAGCGGAGTCTCTGGGGCCAACGTCCTGACTTTC.

The chain employs TRBV15 and TRBJ2-7; 9 bases line up with TRBD1. Germline CDR1 is LNHNV and CDR2 is YYDKDF (reference sequence). This CDR3 spans 15 amino acids. The V gene end was trimmed by 5 bases and the J gene end by 5 bases; junction bases not matched to a gene: 10. The CDR3 sequence is CATSRDRALGHEQYF. CDR3 coding DNA: TGTGCCACCAGCCGGGACAGGGCCTTAGGCCACGAGCAGTACTTC.

V and J are TRBV12-5 and TRBJ1-6; 9 bases match TRBD1. The V and J ends lost 0 bases and 5 bases, in that order; junction bases with no gene match: 17. CDR1 LGHNT and CDR2 FRNRAP come from the germline V gene. The CDR3 is 21 amino acids. DNA for the CDR3: TGTGCTAGTGGTTTGGTACTTAGGGGACAGGGCCCGCTACTACATAATTCACCCCTCCACTTT. Protein product: CASGLVLRGQGPLLHNSPLHF.